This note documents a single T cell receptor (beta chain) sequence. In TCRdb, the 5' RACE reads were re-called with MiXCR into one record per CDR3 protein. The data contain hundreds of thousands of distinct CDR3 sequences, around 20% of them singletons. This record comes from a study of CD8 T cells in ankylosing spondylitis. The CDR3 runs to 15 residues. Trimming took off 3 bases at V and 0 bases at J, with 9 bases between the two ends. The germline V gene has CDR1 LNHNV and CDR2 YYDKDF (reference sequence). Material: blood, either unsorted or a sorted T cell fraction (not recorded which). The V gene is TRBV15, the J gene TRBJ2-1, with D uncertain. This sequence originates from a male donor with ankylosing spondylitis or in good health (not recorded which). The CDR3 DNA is TGTGCCACCAGCAGGACGGCTCTCTCCTACAATGAGCAGTTCTTC. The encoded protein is CATSRTALSYNEQFF.